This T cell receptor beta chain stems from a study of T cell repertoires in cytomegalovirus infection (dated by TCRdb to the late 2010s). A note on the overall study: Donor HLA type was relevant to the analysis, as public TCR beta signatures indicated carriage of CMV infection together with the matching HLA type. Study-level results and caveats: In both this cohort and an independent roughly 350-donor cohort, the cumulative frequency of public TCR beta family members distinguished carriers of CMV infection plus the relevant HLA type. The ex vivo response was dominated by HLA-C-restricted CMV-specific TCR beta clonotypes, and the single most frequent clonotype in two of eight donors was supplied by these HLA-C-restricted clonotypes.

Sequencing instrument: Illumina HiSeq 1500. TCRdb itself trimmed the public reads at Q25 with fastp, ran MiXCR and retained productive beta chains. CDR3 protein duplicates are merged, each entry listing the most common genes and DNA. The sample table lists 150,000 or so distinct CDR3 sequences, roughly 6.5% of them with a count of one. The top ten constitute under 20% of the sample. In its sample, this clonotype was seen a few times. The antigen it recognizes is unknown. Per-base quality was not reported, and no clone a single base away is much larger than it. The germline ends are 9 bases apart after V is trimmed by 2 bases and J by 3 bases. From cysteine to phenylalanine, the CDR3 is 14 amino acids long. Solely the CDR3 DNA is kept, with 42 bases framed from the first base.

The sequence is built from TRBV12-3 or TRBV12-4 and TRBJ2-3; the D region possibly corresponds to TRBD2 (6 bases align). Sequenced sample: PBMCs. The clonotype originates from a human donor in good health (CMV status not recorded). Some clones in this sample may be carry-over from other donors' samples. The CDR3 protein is CASSLRGATDTQYF. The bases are TGTGCCAGCAGTTTACGCGGGGCGACAGATACGCAGTATTTT.